This T cell receptor (beta chain) emerged from a study of Ad26.COV2.S vaccination and SARS-CoV-2 variants (dated by TCRdb to 2020 to 2023). Background for the entire study: Sequencing of the TCRbeta repertoire served to evaluate the specificity and breadth of SARS-CoV-2-reactive T cell receptors following Ad26.COV2.S vaccination. The TCR-sequenced set comprised about 32 samples: about 19 Ad26.COV2.S vaccine recipients, 5 placebo recipients and 8 SARS-CoV-2 convalescent individuals. Findings and caveats that apply to the study as a whole: Vaccine and placebo recipients had comparable non-spike TCR breadth, which fits with the vaccine containing only spike. After vaccination, spike-specific CD8+ and CD4+ T cell responses were reported to show substantial breadth. The authors noted that total T cell responses may have been underestimated by the TCR breadth and depth analyses. Spike-specific TCR breadth was higher in Ad26.COV2.S recipients than in placebo recipients (P = 0.0014).

From a lookup of the germline V gene, CDR1 and CDR2 are KGHDR and SFDVKD. A distance of 11 bases separates the germline ends of V and J, which lose 3 bases and 1 base respectively. The CDR3 numbers 15 residues from cysteine through phenylalanine. CDR3 DNA only is kept here, 45 bases in frame from base 1. TCRbeta CDR3 regions were sequenced with the immunoSEQ Assay. After extraction, genomic DNA underwent amplification by bias-controlled multiplex PCR, followed by high-throughput sequencing. Per the authors' processing: Collapsing and filtering of sequences were performed to quantify the absolute abundance of each unique TCRbeta CDR3 region. T cell fraction was estimated by normalizing TCRbeta template counts to usable DNA, which was measured by amplifying reference genes present in all nucleated cells. Repertoire TCRs were annotated as SARS-CoV-2-specific by exact matching of V gene, CDR3 amino acid sequence and J gene to a known reactive TCR set. The reference SARS-CoV-2 TCR set was obtained from MIRA and was filtered for enrichment in COVID-19-positive ImmuneCODE repertoires, whereby public or cross-reactive TCRs were removed. Using the MIRA antigens, annotated TCRs were further analysed by specific ORF or by position within an ORF. Breadth was defined as the number of annotated unique rearrangements divided by the total number of unique productive rearrangements, and depth was defined as the summed frequency of the annotated unique rearrangements. Two-sided Wilcoxon rank-sum tests were applied when comparing TCR breadth between groups. Not all clones reach the TCRdb copy of this immuneACCESS table, which keeps in-frame sequences only. Checked studies attribute under half of the gap to unresolved V genes and leave the rest unexplained. V, J and clone size reflect that table, while D and trimming were determined from the DNA. The sample table lists 120,000 to 150,000 clones, 75% to 90% of them with a count of one. The ten largest clones represent 5% of the sample.

A word on this clone: There is no known antigen for this receptor. Per-base qualities were not stored, and no clone one base away is much larger.

This specimen's time point label, interpreted: individuals recovered from natural SARS-CoV-2 infection. The TCR originated in a human donor who had recovered from COVID-19. The sample here was peripheral blood, taken after recovery from COVID-19. The rearranged segments are TRBV24-1 and TRBJ1-1; the D gene is possibly TRBD1, with 6 bases matching. The CDR3 here reads CATSDGWGQNTEAFF. The bases read TGTGCCACCAGTGATGGATGGGGGCAGAACACTGAAGCTTTCTTT.